This entry lists 2 T cell receptor beta chains sequenced from one sample in a study of cytomegalovirus exposure and HLA in healthy donors. The study ran its PCR with 60 Vbeta and 13 Jbeta primers. Some clones are missing from TCRdb's copy, which holds only in-frame ones; the method was immunoSEQ multiplex PCR. The sample holds about 150,000 clones, just over 65% seen once. The sequenced material came from PBMCs. The receptors were sampled from an older woman in good health and CMV-seronegative.

This clone has a handful of counts. The chain uses TRBV7-2 and TRBJ2-2; D unresolved. Per the germline V gene, CDR1 is SGHTA and CDR2 is FQGNSA. The V and J ends lost 5 bases and 2 bases respectively, with 12 bases between them. This CDR3 region has 15 residues. As DNA, the CDR3 is TGTGCCAGCAGCACACAGAATTCCAACACCGGGGAGCTGTTTTTT. This encodes CASSTQNSNTGELFF.

The chain combines TRBV5-4 with TRBJ1-1; 8 bases map to TRBD1. Germline lookup yields CDR1 SGHNT and CDR2 YYREEE (reference sequence). V dropped 0 bases and J dropped 10; count of bases not matched to a gene: 5. The CDR3 runs to 13 residues. CDR3 nucleotide sequence: TGTGCCAGCAGCTTGGGACAGGGGAGGGGAGCTTTCTTT. Translation: CASSLGQGRGAFF.